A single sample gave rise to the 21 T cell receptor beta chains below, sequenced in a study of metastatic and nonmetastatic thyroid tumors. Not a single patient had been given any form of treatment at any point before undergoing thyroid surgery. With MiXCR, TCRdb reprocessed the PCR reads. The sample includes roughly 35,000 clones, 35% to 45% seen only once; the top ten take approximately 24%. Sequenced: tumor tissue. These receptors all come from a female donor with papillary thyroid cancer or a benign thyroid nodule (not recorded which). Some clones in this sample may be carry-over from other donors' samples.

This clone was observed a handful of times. The CDR3 is CASSARTGAAQYF. The CDR3 DNA reads as TGTGCCAGTAGTGCCCGGACAGGGGCTGCGCAGTATTTT. The chain couples TRBV19 to TRBJ2-3, with 9 nucleotides matching TRBD1. Germline V gene lookup returns CDR1 LNHDA and CDR2 SQIVND (reference sequence). With 5 bases clipped from V and 10 bases from J, the junction kept 7 bases outside the gene matches. The CDR3 has 13 amino acids.

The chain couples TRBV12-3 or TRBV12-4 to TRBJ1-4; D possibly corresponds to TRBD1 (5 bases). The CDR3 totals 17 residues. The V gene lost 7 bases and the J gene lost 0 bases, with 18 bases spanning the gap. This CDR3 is CASTNLGAGATNEKLFF. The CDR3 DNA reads TGTGCCAGCACCAATTTAGGGGCTGGTGCAACTAATGAAAAACTGTTTTTT.

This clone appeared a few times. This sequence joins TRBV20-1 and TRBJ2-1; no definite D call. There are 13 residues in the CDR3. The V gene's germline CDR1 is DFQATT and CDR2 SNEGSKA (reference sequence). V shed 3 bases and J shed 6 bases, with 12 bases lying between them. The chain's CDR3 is CSASPDGFNEQFF. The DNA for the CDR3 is TGCAGTGCTAGCCCGGATGGGTTCAATGAGCAGTTCTTC.

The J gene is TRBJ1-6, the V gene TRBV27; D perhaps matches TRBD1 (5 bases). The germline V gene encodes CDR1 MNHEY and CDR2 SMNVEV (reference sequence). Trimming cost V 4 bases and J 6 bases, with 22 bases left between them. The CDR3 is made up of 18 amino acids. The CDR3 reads CASSYGERGATPNSPLHF. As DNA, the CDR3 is TGTGCCAGCAGTTACGGGGAGAGGGGCGCTACCCCTAATTCACCCCTCCACTTT.

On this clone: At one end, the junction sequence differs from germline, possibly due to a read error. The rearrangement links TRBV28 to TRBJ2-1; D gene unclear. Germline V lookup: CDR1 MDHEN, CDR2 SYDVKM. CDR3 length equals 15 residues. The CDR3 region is CASSLEVGFLNEHFF. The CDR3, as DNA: TGTGCCAGCAGTTTAGAAGTAGGGTTTTTAAATGAGCATTTCTTC. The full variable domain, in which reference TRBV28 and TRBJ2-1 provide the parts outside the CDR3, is DVKVTQSSRYLVKRTGEKVFLECVQDMDHENMFWYRQDPGLGLRLIYFSYDVKMKEKGDIPEGYSVSREKKERFSLILESASTNQTSMYLCASSLEVGFLNEHFFGPGTRLTVL.

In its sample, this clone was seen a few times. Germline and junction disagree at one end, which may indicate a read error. Here the CDR3 reads CASSLAGAQEHYF. CDR3 DNA sequence: TGTGCCAGCAGTCTAGCGGGAGCCCAGGAGCATTACTTC. The V call is TRBV28, the J call TRBJ2-7; the match to TRBD2 covers 10 bases. This CDR3 comprises 13 residues. Germline assignment: CDR1 MDHEN and CDR2 SYDVKM.

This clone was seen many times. CDR3 bases: TGTGCCAGCAGCCAATCCGAGACAGGTACCCGGTACGAGCAGTACTTC. This translates into CASSQSETGTRYEQYF. The chain recombines TRBV11-1 with TRBJ2-7; possibly TRBD1 for D (6 bases). CDR3 size: 16 residues. Trimming pared 5 bases from V and 4 bases from J, leaving 21 bases between. CDR1 is SGHAT, CDR2 FQDESV, per germline (reference sequence).

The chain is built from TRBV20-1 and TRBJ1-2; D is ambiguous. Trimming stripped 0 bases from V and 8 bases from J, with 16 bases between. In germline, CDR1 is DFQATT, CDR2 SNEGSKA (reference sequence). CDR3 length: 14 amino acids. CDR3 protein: CSAREGLKAGGYTF. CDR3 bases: TGCAGTGCTAGAGAGGGCCTAAAGGCGGGGGGCTACACCTTC.

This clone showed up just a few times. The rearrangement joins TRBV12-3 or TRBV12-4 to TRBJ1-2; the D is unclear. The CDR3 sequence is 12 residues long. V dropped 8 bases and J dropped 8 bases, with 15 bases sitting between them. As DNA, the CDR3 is TGTGCCAGCCAGTTCAGGACGAGCGGCTACACCTTC. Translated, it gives CASQFRTSGYTF.

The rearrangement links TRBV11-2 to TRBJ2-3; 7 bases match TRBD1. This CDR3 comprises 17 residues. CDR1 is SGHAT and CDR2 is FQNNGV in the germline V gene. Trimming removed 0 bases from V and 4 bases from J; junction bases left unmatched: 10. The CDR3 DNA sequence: TGTGCCAGCAGCTTAGACGAATCAAGAGGGGGCGCAGATACGCAGTATTTT. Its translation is CASSLDESRGGADTQYF.

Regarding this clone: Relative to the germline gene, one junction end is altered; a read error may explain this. Written as DNA, the CDR3 is TGTGCCTGGAGGCTTGGCAGCTTAAAGTTC. It translates to CAWRLGSLKF. The V call is TRBV30, the J call TRBJ2-7; D is undetermined. This CDR3 contains 10 residues. CDR1 is GTSNPN and CDR2 is SVGIG in the germline V gene (reference sequence).

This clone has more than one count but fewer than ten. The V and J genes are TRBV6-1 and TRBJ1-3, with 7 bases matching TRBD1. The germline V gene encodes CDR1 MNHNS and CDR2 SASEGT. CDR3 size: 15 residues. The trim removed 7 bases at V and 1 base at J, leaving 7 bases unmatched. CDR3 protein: CASTRGQLSGNTIYF. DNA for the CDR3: TGTGCCAGCACCCGGGGACAGCTATCTGGAAACACCATATATTTT.

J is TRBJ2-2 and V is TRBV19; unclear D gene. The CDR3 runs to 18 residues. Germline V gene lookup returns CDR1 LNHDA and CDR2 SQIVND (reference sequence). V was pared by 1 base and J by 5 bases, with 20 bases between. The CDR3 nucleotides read TGTGCCAGTAGTATAGGCCCTCTGAGGAGTGTGGGGACCGGGGAGCTGTTTTTT. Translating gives CASSIGPLRSVGTGELFF.

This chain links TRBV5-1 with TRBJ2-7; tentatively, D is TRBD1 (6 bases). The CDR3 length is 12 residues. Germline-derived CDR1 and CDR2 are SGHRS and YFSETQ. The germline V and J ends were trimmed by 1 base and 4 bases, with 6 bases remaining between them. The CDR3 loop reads CASSLTGYEQYF. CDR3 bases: TGCGCCAGCAGCTTGACAGGGTACGAGCAGTACTTC.

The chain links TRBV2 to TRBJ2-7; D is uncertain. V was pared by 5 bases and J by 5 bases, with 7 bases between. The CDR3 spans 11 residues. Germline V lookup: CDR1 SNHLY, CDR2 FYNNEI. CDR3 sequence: CASSPSDEQYF. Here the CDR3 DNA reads TGTGCCAGCAGTCCTTCAGACGAGCAGTACTTC.

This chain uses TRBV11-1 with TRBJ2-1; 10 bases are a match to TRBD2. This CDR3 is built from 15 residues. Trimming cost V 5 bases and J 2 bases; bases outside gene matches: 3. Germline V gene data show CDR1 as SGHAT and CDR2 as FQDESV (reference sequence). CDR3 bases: TGTGCCAGCAGCCCCGGGACTAGCGCCTACAATGAGCAGTTCTTC. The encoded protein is CASSPGTSAYNEQFF.

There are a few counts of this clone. Here the CDR3 reads CASSWAAKTDTQYF. The CDR3 nucleotides are TGTGCCAGCTCTTGGGCAGCCAAGACAGATACGCAGTATTTT. The chain carries TRBV12-3 or TRBV12-4 and TRBJ2-3; no firm D call. The germline V and J ends were trimmed by 8 bases and 3 bases, with 15 bases remaining between them. The CDR3 loop spans 14 amino acids.

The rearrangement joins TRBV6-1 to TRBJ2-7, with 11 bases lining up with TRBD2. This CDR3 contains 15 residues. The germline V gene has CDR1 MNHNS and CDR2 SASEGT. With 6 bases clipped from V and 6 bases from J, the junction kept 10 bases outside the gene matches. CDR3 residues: CASRRGTSGKSEQYF. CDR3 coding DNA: TGTGCCAGCAGGAGGGGGACTAGCGGAAAGAGCGAGCAGTACTTC.

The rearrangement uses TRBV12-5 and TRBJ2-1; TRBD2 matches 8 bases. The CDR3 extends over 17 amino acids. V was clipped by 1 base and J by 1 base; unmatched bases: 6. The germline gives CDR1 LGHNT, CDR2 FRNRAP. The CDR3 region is CASGLAITSGSYNEQFF. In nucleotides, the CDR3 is TGTGCTAGTGGTTTGGCTATAACTAGCGGTTCCTACAATGAGCAGTTCTTC.

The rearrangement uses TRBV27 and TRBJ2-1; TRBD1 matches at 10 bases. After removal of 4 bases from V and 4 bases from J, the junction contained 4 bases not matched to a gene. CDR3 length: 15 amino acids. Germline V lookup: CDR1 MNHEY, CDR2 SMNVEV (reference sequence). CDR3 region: CASSSGTGVYNEQFF. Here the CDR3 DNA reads TGTGCCAGCAGTTCGGGGACAGGGGTGTACAATGAGCAGTTCTTC.

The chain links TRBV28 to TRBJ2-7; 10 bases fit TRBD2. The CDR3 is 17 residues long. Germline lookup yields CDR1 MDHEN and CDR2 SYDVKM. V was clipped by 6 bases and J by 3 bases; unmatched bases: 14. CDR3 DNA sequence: TGTGCCAGCAGCTTGACCCATAGCGGGAGGTCGAACTACGAGCAGTACTTC. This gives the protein CASSLTHSGRSNYEQYF.